A selection of T cell receptor beta chains follows, all from one sample in a study of blood T cell repertoires in COVID-19. Clones were sequenced by immunoSEQ multiplex PCR, and TCRdb holds only the in-frame ones, with some missing. The sample lists about 270,000 clones, over 80% occurring once. What was sequenced was PBMCs or T cells enriched from blood (not recorded which). The receptors here all came from a young woman with acute COVID-19. CDR3s leave out the opening cysteine and the closing phenylalanine or tryptophan. The order of the fields is V gene, clone size, CDR3 protein. Where a row states a size, it is once, few, many or the class of an expanded clone; other rows omit it.

v_gene: TRBV5-6
abundance: once
CDR3aa: ASSFGQGYSYEQY

v_gene: TRBV5-1
abundance: once
CDR3aa: ASSLRGPRSNEQF

v_gene: TRBV9
abundance: .
CDR3aa: ASSGKEYGYT

v_gene: TRBV7-6
abundance: .
CDR3aa: ASSSGDYSSYEQY

v_gene: TRBV18
abundance: .
CDR3aa: ASSPSGTLLLEQY

v_gene: TRBV5-8
abundance: .
CDR3aa: ASSLGRGNQPQH

v_gene: TRBV5-1
abundance: few
CDR3aa: ASSLEPGTSGYEQY

v_gene: TRBV7-3
abundance: .
CDR3aa: ASSLSGTGEPSYNEQF

v_gene: TRBV5-4
abundance: .
CDR3aa: ANSTASYNEQF

v_gene: TRBV28
abundance: .
CDR3aa: ASVDLRSGRAGETQY

v_gene: TRBV10-1
abundance: few
CDR3aa: ASSGSGPSSYNEQF

v_gene: TRBV12-3/TRBV12-4
abundance: .
CDR3aa: ASSLARSYEQY

v_gene: TRBV5-1
abundance: .
CDR3aa: ASSKAGQGAEQY

v_gene: TRBV7-9
abundance: .
CDR3aa: ASSHGQGLSYEQY

v_gene: TRBV5-4
abundance: .
CDR3aa: ASRKQGGEQF

v_gene: TRBV29-1
abundance: .
CDR3aa: SVHGTGNTGELF

v_gene: TRBV27
abundance: .
CDR3aa: ASSFGAGNQPQH

v_gene: TRBV18
abundance: .
CDR3aa: ASSPREDNEQF

v_gene: TRBV13
abundance: few
CDR3aa: ASSLGANQPQH

v_gene: TRBV2
abundance: .
CDR3aa: ARGTRDEQY

v_gene: TRBV29-1
abundance: .
CDR3aa: SVEDLRQGLGYT

v_gene: TRBV6-5
abundance: .
CDR3aa: ASSSYRDSYEQY

v_gene: TRBV2
abundance: .
CDR3aa: ASELTGALNEQY

v_gene: TRBV30
abundance: once
CDR3aa: AWSTGNQPQH